This T cell receptor (beta chain) comes out of a study of human thymus T cells. The data were produced by immunoSEQ multiplex PCR, yet TCRdb's version contains in-frame clones alone and is incomplete. The data hold just over 45,000 clones, with 95% observed a single time. The sequence was obtained from a girl under two years old with a congenital heart defect but otherwise immunologically healthy. The specimen was blood.

The CDR3 DNA follows: TGCAGCTATACAGGGGACACTGGAAACACCATATATTTT. Translation gives CSYTGDTGNTIYF. This chain links TRBV29-1 with TRBJ1-3, with TRBD1 matching 7 bases. With V trimmed by 8 bases and J by 2 bases, 6 bases remained unmatched. Looked up from germline, CDR1 is SQVTM and CDR2 is ANQGSEA. The CDR3 length is 13 residues.